The rows below give T cell receptor beta chains drawn from one sample of a study of CD8 T cells in ankylosing spondylitis. TCRdb independently ran MiXCR on the 5' RACE reads; one entry per CDR3 protein. Among some 87,000 distinct CDR3 sequences listed, 27% were seen once. Sequenced: blood, either unsorted or a sorted T cell fraction (not recorded which). The receptors come from a male donor with ankylosing spondylitis or in good health (not recorded which). Each CDR3 is given with its conserved first and last residue. A D gene is named only where the DNA matches it firmly. Not every row has a clone size; where given, it reads once, few, many or a size class.

few	TRBD1	TRBV7-9	TRBJ1-1	CASSRQGATNTEAFF	TGTGCCAGCAGTCGACAGGGGGCGACGAACACTGAAGCTTTCTTT
few	TRBD1	TRBV5-1	TRBJ1-2	CASSWGDSRLTYGYTF	TGCGCCAGCAGCTGGGGGGACAGCCGTTTAACTTATGGCTACACCTTC
many	NA	TRBV20-1	TRBJ2-7	CSARMGTAYEQYF	TGCAGTGCCCGGATGGGAACAGCCTACGAGCAGTACTTC
NA	NA	TRBV27	TRBJ1-1	CASSLSASIPAFF	TGTGCCAGCAGTTTATCGGCCAGCATTCCAGCTTTCTTT
NA	NA	TRBV7-9	TRBJ1-1	CASSKGVTEAFF	TGTGCCAGCAGCAAAGGGGTGACTGAAGCTTTCTTT
once	TRBD1	TRBV19	TRBJ2-5	CASSRGPGQQEETQYF	TGTGCCAGTAGTCGGGGTCCGGGACAGCAAGAAGAGACCCAGTACTTC
NA	NA	TRBV9	TRBJ1-2	CASSPGGDGSYGYTF	TGTGCCAGCAGCCCCGGGGGCGACGGCTCATATGGCTACACCTTC
NA	NA	TRBV2	TRBJ1-3	CASVLASGNTIYF	TGTGCCAGCGTGTTGGCCTCTGGAAACACCATATATTTT
NA	NA	TRBV10-3	TRBJ2-3	CAISGGDGTDTQYF	TGTGCCATCAGTGGGGGGGACGGCACAGATACGCAGTATTTT
NA	NA	TRBV24-1	TRBJ1-2	CATSRSHNYGYTF	TGTGCCACCAGCAGGAGCCATAACTATGGCTACACCTTC
few	TRBD1	TRBV20-1	TRBJ1-4	CSAGRGEQKLFF	TGCAGTGCTGGCAGGGGGGAACAAAAACTGTTTTTT
NA	TRBD1	TRBV5-1	TRBJ1-1	CASSTGQKLNTEAFF	TGCGCCAGCAGCACGGGACAGAAGTTGAACACTGAAGCTTTCTTT
NA	TRBD1	TRBV24-1	TRBJ2-4	CATSPIQGHIQYF	TGTGCCACCAGCCCTATACAGGGGCACATTCAGTACTTC
few	TRBD1	TRBV9	TRBJ2-1	CASSEQGYEQFF	TGTGCCAGCAGCGAACAGGGGTATGAGCAGTTCTTC
few	NA	TRBV29-1	TRBJ1-4	CSVRRQGGEKLFF	TGCAGCGTCCGACGGCAGGGCGGTGAAAAACTGTTTTTC
once	NA	TRBV12-3/TRBV12-4	TRBJ1-4	CASSFPVLNEKLFF	TGTGCCAGCAGTTTCCCCGTACTGAATGAAAAACTGTTTTTT
NA	TRBD1	TRBV18	TRBJ2-5	CASSPYDRVGETQYF	TGTGCCAGCTCACCTTATGACAGGGTAGGAGAGACCCAGTACTTC
few	NA	TRBV7-8	TRBJ2-5	CASSLEVQETQYF	TGTGCCAGCAGCTTAGAGGTCCAAGAGACCCAGTACTTC
many	NA	TRBV5-1	TRBJ1-5	CASSLDGVSNQPQHF	TGCGCCAGCAGCTTGGACGGAGTGAGCAATCAGCCCCAGCATTTT
once	NA	TRBV20-1	TRBJ1-2	CSAPAGVGYGYTF	TGCAGTGCTCCGGCGGGGGTTGGGTATGGCTACACCTTC
NA	NA	TRBV7-2	TRBJ1-1	CASSLTVIGTEAFF	TGTGCCAGCAGCTTAACGGTTATCGGCACTGAAGCTTTCTTT
NA	TRBD1	TRBV5-1	TRBJ2-5	CASGRDSQETQYF	TGCGCCAGCGGTCGGGACAGCCAAGAGACCCAGTACTTC
NA	TRBD1	TRBV5-1	TRBJ1-4	CASSLRVGTGNEKLFF	TGCGCCAGCAGCTTGCGAGTAGGGACAGGGAATGAAAAACTGTTTTTT
NA	TRBD2	TRBV9	TRBJ2-3	CASSVGTSDIDTQYF	TGTGCCAGCAGCGTAGGGACTAGTGACATAGATACGCAGTATTTT
few	NA	TRBV20-1	TRBJ2-7	CSASLQGGQYF	TGCAGTGCTAGTCTCCAGGGGGGGCAGTACTTC
NA	TRBD2	TRBV5-6	TRBJ2-5	CASSLVAGGRLETQYF	TGTGCCAGCAGCTTGGTCGCGGGGGGCCGTCTGGAGACCCAGTACTTC
NA	NA	TRBV7-9	TRBJ1-1	CASSLVQEGEAFF	TGTGCCAGCAGCTTAGTACAGGAGGGGGAAGCTTTCTTT
few	TRBD1	TRBV12-3/TRBV12-4	TRBJ1-5	CASSLTGGNSNQPQHF	TGTGCCAGCAGTTTAACAGGGGGAAATAGCAATCAGCCCCAGCATTTT
few	NA	TRBV20-1	TRBJ1-2	CSAYRDGYTF	TGCAGTGCTTACAGGGACGGCTACACCTTC